The 5 T cell receptor beta chains presented below share a single source sample, sequenced in a study of cytomegalovirus exposure and HLA in healthy donors. Produced via immunoSEQ multiplex PCR; TCRdb's table is partial and in-frame only. The table has 95,000 to 150,000 clones, about 85% seen once; the top ten hold approximately 2.3%. Sequenced sample: PBMCs. The receptors were gathered from a woman in her thirties in good health and CMV-seronegative.

The rearrangement joins TRBV29-1 to TRBJ2-3; D is unresolved. This CDR3 is 15 amino acids long. Looked up from germline, CDR1 is SQVTM and CDR2 is ANQGSEA. V lost 5 bases and J lost 0, with 15 bases in between. The CDR3 is CSVTRDTASTDTQYF. The CDR3, as DNA: TGCAGCGTTACCCGAGACACTGCTAGCACAGATACGCAGTATTTT.

The table lists this clone with a count of one. CDR3 amino acids: CASSLAPALATAWGTGELFF. CDR3 sequence (DNA): TGCGCCAGCAGCTTGGCCCCCGCGCTAGCGACTGCCTGGGGCACCGGGGAGCTGTTTTTT. The chain couples TRBV5-1 to TRBJ2-2, with D maybe TRBD2 (6 bases). The germline V gene encodes CDR1 SGHRS and CDR2 YFSETQ. The CDR3 consists of 20 residues. The V end was cut by 0 bases, the J end by 4 bases, with 25 bases between.

V is TRBV12-5 and J is TRBJ2-3; D is possibly TRBD2 (6 bases). From germline, CDR1 is LGHNT and CDR2 FRNRAP. V lost 1 base, J lost 10 bases, and 21 bases lay in between. This CDR3 spans 16 amino acids. The CDR3, as DNA: TGTGCTAGTGGTTTGGACCGACTAGTGCAAGGGGTATCGCAGTATTTT. Translating gives CASGLDRLVQGVSQYF.

This clone was found once. The V call is TRBV10-1, the J call TRBJ1-1; D not resolved. Trimming took 0 bases from V and 1 from J, leaving 15 bases between them. This CDR3 has 17 amino acids. Germline loops: CDR1 WNHNN, CDR2 SYGVQD (reference sequence). The CDR3 region has the DNA TGCGCCAGCAGTGAGTCGGGCGGGAAGATGGAGAACACTGAAGCTTTCTTT. It is translated as CASSESGGKMENTEAFF.

The J gene is TRBJ1-2, the V gene TRBV5-6; 8 positions match TRBD1. V shed 4 bases, J shed 4 bases, and the junction held 9 bases outside the gene matches. Germline V gene sequence: CDR1 SGHDT, CDR2 YYEEEE. The CDR3 loop spans 15 amino acids. CDR3 sequence reads: CASSGLDRGIYGYTF. For the CDR3, the DNA is TGTGCCAGCAGCGGGTTAGACAGGGGAATCTATGGCTACACCTTC.